The 17 T cell receptor beta chains below come from one sample, sequenced in a study of T cells after yellow fever vaccination. One entry per CDR3 protein, called by TCRdb with MiXCR from the 5' RACE reads. This table has a few hundred thousand distinct CDR3 sequences, less than 20% appearing once. The sample was PBMCs, taken 15 days after the yellow fever booster vaccination. All receptors derive from a man aged 30-40 years who received the YFV17D yellow fever vaccine.

The CDR3 loop reads CASSLEARKGANVLTF. CDR3 DNA: TGCGCCAGCAGCTTGGAAGCCAGGAAGGGGGCCAACGTCCTGACTTTC. V gene TRBV5-1 combines with J gene TRBJ2-6; unclear D gene. The CDR3 contains 16 residues. Germline CDR1 and CDR2: SGHRS and YFSETQ. Trimming cost V 0 bases and J 4 bases, with 11 bases left between them.

This clonotype was counted only a few times. This CDR3 is CASSQIAAADTQYF. The CDR3 nucleotides read TGTGCCAGCAGCCAAATAGCAGCCGCAGATACGCAGTATTTT. This chain uses TRBV14 with TRBJ2-3, with D uncertain. V dropped 2 bases and J dropped 4 bases, with 10 bases sitting between them. The CDR3 is 14 residues long. Looked up from germline, CDR1 is SGHDN and CDR2 is FVKESK.

This chain connects TRBV20-1 to TRBJ2-1; D tentatively reads TRBD1 or TRBD2 (6 bases each). The germline CDR1 and CDR2 sequences are DFQATT and SNEGSKA (reference sequence). CDR3 size: 15 residues. V was pared by 6 bases and J by 2 bases, with 17 bases between. Here the CDR3 reads CSAERGEVTYNEQFF. CDR3 bases: TGCAGTGCAGAAAGGGGGGAAGTTACCTACAATGAGCAGTTCTTC.

A word on this clonotype: One end of the junction does not line up with germline, which may come from a read error. The J gene is TRBJ2-1, the V gene TRBV7-8; D may correspond to TRBD1 or TRBD2 (5 bases each). The length of the CDR3 is 13 residues. Germline-derived CDR1 and CDR2 are SGHVS and FQNEAQ. CDR3 loop: CASSFRVEGRGKF. The CDR3 nucleotides read TGTGCCAGCAGCTTCCGTGTTGAGGGACGGGGTAAATTC.

The chain recombines TRBV7-9 with TRBJ2-7; D perhaps matches TRBD2 (7 bases). This CDR3 has 16 residues. The germline V gene has CDR1 SEHNR and CDR2 FQNEAQ (reference sequence). The V end was cut by 2 bases, the J end by 3 bases, with 17 bases between. The CDR3 reads CASSLLAGEGDYEQYF. Here the CDR3 DNA reads TGTGCCAGCAGCTTACTCGCGGGAGAGGGGGACTACGAGCAGTACTTC.

This clonotype was observed a handful of times. The gene calls are TRBV15 and TRBJ2-1; D may match TRBD1 or TRBD2 (10 bases each). V shed 5 bases and J shed 6 bases, with 29 bases lying between them. The germline V gene encodes CDR1 LNHNV and CDR2 YYDKDF (reference sequence). CDR3 length: 19 amino acids. CDR3 loop: CATSDPGQGWTSGVNEQFF. Here the CDR3 DNA reads TGTGCCACCAGCGATCCGGGACAGGGGTGGACTAGCGGAGTCAATGAGCAGTTCTTC.

V is TRBV6-2 or TRBV6-3 and J is TRBJ2-7; D call uncertain. CDR1 and CDR2 from the germline V gene are MNHEY and SVGEGT. The V end was cut by 6 bases, the J end by 9 bases, with 24 bases between. The CDR3 sequence is 15 residues long. In DNA form, the CDR3 reads TGTGCCAGCAGGACCACCGGCCTAGAGGTACGAGGGCAGTACTTC. It encodes CASRTTGLEVRGQYF.

The chain couples TRBV6-2 or TRBV6-3 to TRBJ1-2; TRBD1 agrees at 8 bases. Germline CDR1 reads MNHEY; CDR2 reads SVGEGT. Trimming at V came to 5 bases and at J to 4 bases, leaving 9 bases not matched to a gene. The CDR3 loop spans 15 amino acids. This chain's CDR3 is CASSRSGGSGYGYTF. The CDR3 DNA reads as TGTGCCAGCAGTCGATCAGGGGGCTCGGGCTATGGCTACACCTTC.

This clonotype occurred a few times. This chain uses TRBV6-7 with TRBJ2-7; D remains ambiguous. TRBV6-7 belongs to the ORF category, with a function that is uncertain. V dropped 5 bases and J dropped 6 bases, with 2 bases sitting between them. The CDR3 is 9 residues long. The DNA for the CDR3 is TGTGCCAGCAGTCGCGAGCAGTACTTC. Its translation is CASSREQYF.

This sequence joins TRBV11-3 and TRBJ2-6; a possible D gene is TRBD2 (6 bases). CDR3 length: 16 residues. Trimming took 5 bases from V and 0 from J, leaving 11 bases between them. The germline gives CDR1 SGHNT, CDR2 YENEEA. The CDR3 nucleotides are TGTGCCAGCAGCGGGGGACTGGCCTCTGGGGCCAACGTCCTGACTTTC. It codes for CASSGGLASGANVLTF.

This clonotype occurred a few times. This chain connects TRBV3-1 to TRBJ1-4; D unclear. CDR1 LGHDT and CDR2 YNNKEL come from the germline V gene (reference sequence). The CDR3 is 16 amino acids. Trimming took off 2 bases at V and 4 bases at J, with 14 bases between the two ends. CDR3 nucleotides: TGTGCCAGCAGCCAAAGAGGTCAGAGCATTAATGAAAAACTGTTTTTT. Protein product: CASSQRGQSINEKLFF.

The chain couples TRBV6-5 to TRBJ2-1; D unresolved. Germline V lookup: CDR1 MNHEY, CDR2 SVGAGI. This CDR3 comprises 14 residues. V was pared by 2 bases and J by 12 bases, with 17 bases between. In DNA, the CDR3 is TGTGCCAGCAGTTACCTCGGCCGCCCCTATTGGCAGTTCTTC. Translating gives CASSYLGRPYWQFF.

The V and J genes are TRBV30 and TRBJ2-3; the D gene is possibly TRBD2 (5 bases). Germline CDR1 and CDR2: GTSNPN and SVGIG (reference sequence). CDR3 size: 15 residues. V was clipped by 2 bases and J by 3 bases, with 15 bases between them. The CDR3 loop is CAWSQAAGVTDTQYF. The CDR3 DNA reads as TGTGCCTGGAGTCAAGCGGCCGGGGTGACAGATACGCAGTATTTT.

The chain links TRBV7-2 to TRBJ2-3, with D hard to call. V was pared by 1 base and J by 15 bases, with 17 bases between. The CDR3 loop spans 13 amino acids. Germline V CDR1 and CDR2: SGHTA, FQGNSA. The CDR3 coding sequence is TGTGCCAGCAGCTTAGTTGGTAGCCGAGCGTACTATTTT. Translation gives CASSLVGSRAYYF.

This chain links TRBV3-1 with TRBJ2-5; tentatively, D is TRBD1 or TRBD2 (6 bases each). There are 14 residues in the CDR3. V was trimmed by 0 bases and J by 2 bases, leaving 7 bases between them. Germline values: CDR1 LGHDT, CDR2 YNNKEL (reference sequence). The CDR3 bases are TGTGCCAGCAGCCAAGAAGGGGGGCAAGAGACCCAGTACTTC. Protein product: CASSQEGGQETQYF.

The chain carries TRBV5-5 and TRBJ2-2; D is unclear. Trimming removed 1 base at V and 6 bases at J, with 7 bases between. In germline, CDR1 is SGHKS, CDR2 YYEKEE (reference sequence). CDR3 length equals 13 residues. The CDR3 DNA reads as TGTGCCAGCAGCTTGAATGCCGCCGGGGAGCTGTTTTTT. Translating it yields CASSLNAAGELFF.

V and J are TRBV4-3 and TRBJ1-1; D is unresolved. This CDR3 is built from 15 residues. V lost 0 bases and J 0 bases, leaving 8 bases between the germline ends. The germline V gene has CDR1 LGHNA and CDR2 YSLEER. This chain's CDR3 is CASSQEAHLNTEAFF. The CDR3 DNA is TGCGCCAGCAGCCAAGAGGCACACCTGAACACTGAAGCTTTCTTT.